The 27 T cell receptor beta chains given below trace back to one sample, sequenced in a study of cytomegalovirus exposure and HLA in healthy donors. The PCR had 60 Vbeta and 13 Jbeta primers. Generated by immunoSEQ multiplex PCR, the TCRdb table keeps only in-frame clones and is missing some. The repertoire holds some 120,000 clones, over 70% seen once, with roughly 4% in the top ten. Sequencing was carried out using PBMCs. Receptors originate from a man aged 18 to 30 in good health and CMV-seropositive.

The chain combines TRBV6-5 with TRBJ1-5; D might be TRBD1 (6 bases). Germline CDR1 is MNHEY and CDR2 is SVGAGI. Trimming pared 5 bases from V and 4 bases from J, leaving 9 bases between. This CDR3 is 13 amino acids long. The CDR3 bases are TGTGCCAGCAGTCGACAGGAAAATCAGCCCCAGCATTTT. Its translation: CASSRQENQPQHF.

The chain has TRBV7-6 and TRBJ2-3, with a possible D match to TRBD1 (5 bases). This CDR3 comprises 14 residues. Per germline, CDR1 SGHVS and CDR2 FNYEAQ. V gave up 5 bases and J gave up 6 bases, with 15 bases separating them. The CDR3, as DNA: TGTGCCAGCAGCATCACTCCAGGGTGGGATACGCAGTATTTT. Translated: CASSITPGWDTQYF.

The chain has TRBV11-2 and TRBJ1-1; TRBD1 aligns across 7 bases. Germline CDR1 reads SGHAT; CDR2 reads FQNNGV. This CDR3 has 14 amino acids. V lost 5 bases and J lost 5; bases outside the gene matches: 8. CDR3 protein: CASSPDRDLTEAFF. As DNA, the CDR3 is TGTGCCAGCAGCCCTGACAGGGATCTGACTGAAGCTTTCTTT.

As concerns this clone: At one boundary the junction diverges from the germline segment, which might be a read error. The chain combines TRBV9 with TRBJ1-6; 8 bases are shared with TRBD1. The CDR3 loop spans 17 amino acids. CDR1 and CDR2 (germline): SGDLS, YYNGEE. The CDR3 protein is CANSEKRDRRDNSPLHF. The CDR3 region has the DNA TGTGCCAACAGCGAAAAAAGGGACAGGAGAGATAATTCACCCCTCCACTTT.

The J gene is TRBJ2-5, the V gene TRBV19; 10 bases are shared with TRBD2. Germline trimming cut 3 bases from V and 4 bases from J; bases unmatched to any gene: 8. Germline V gives CDR1 LNHDA, CDR2 SQIVND (reference sequence). The CDR3 is 16 residues long. In nucleotides, the CDR3 is TGTGCCAGTAGTATCACCCTAGCGGGGGCCCGAGAGACCCAGTACTTC. Its protein product is CASSITLAGARETQYF.

The V gene is TRBV4-3, the J gene TRBJ2-7; 7 bases are shared with TRBD1. The V gene's germline CDR1 is LGHNA and CDR2 YSLEER. This CDR3 is 15 amino acids long. V shed 4 bases and J 2 bases; nucleotides not matched to a gene: 8. CDR3 protein: CASSRFGDRAYEQYF. The CDR3 nucleotides read TGCGCCAGCAGCCGGTTTGGAGACAGGGCCTACGAGCAGTACTTC.

This clone was observed a handful of times. The chain links TRBV29-1 to TRBJ1-2; D gene uncertain. The length of the CDR3 is 14 residues. CDR1 is SQVTM, CDR2 ANQGSEA, per germline. The V end lost 4 bases, the J end lost 7 bases, and 19 bases lay between the germline ends. CDR3 in amino acids: CSVAVSGLFRGYTF. CDR3 coding DNA: TGCAGCGTTGCGGTCTCAGGTTTGTTTCGTGGCTACACCTTC.

Comments on this clone: Other DNA sequences within the sample encode an identical CDR3. The V call is TRBV14, the J call TRBJ2-5; maybe TRBD1 (6 bases). The CDR3 runs 13 residues. The V end was cut by 2 bases, the J end by 5 bases, with 9 bases between. CDR1 and CDR2 (germline): SGHDN, FVKESK. The CDR3 nucleotides are TGTGCCAGCAGCCAATGGACAGTGGAGACCCAGTACTTC. Its translation is CASSQWTVETQYF.

The rearrangement joins TRBV27 to TRBJ2-5, with D maybe TRBD1 (6 bases). Judging by the DNA end, TRBJ2-7 fits better; the J call may be wrong. Germline V gene sequence: CDR1 MNHEY, CDR2 SMNVEV (reference sequence). The CDR3 is 14 amino acids. In DNA form, the CDR3 reads TGTGCCAGCAGTTTAAGGGGGACCCCCTACGAGCAGTACTTC. Protein product: CASSLRGTPYEQYF.

The gene calls are TRBV7-2 and TRBJ2-7, with 9 bases fitting TRBD1. The CDR3 covers 16 residues. Germline CDR1 and CDR2: SGHTA and FQGNSA. After removal of 2 bases from V and 5 bases from J, the junction contained 10 bases not matched to a gene. The CDR3 DNA sequence: TGTGCCAGCAGCTTATCGGTGGGACAGGGACTCCACGAGCAGTACTTC. As protein: CASSLSVGQGLHEQYF.

The chain links TRBV6-5 to TRBJ1-1, with D possibly TRBD1 on 5 matching bases. Deletions cut 3 bases from V and 4 bases from J, with 12 bases between. Per the germline V gene, CDR1 is MNHEY and CDR2 is SVGAGI. The CDR3 length is 14 residues. CDR3 sequence: CASSYSRVSTEAFF. The CDR3 nucleotides are TGTGCCAGCAGTTATTCCAGGGTGAGCACTGAAGCTTTCTTT.

This chain joins TRBV30 and TRBJ1-5, with 9 bases lining up with TRBD1. The CDR3 is 15 amino acids. The V segment lost 5 bases and the J segment 6 bases; nucleotides outside the gene matches: 11. CDR1 and CDR2 from the germline V gene are GTSNPN and SVGIG (reference sequence). The CDR3 loop reads CAWEPGQGISQPQHF. DNA of the CDR3: TGTGCCTGGGAACCGGGACAGGGTATCTCTCAGCCCCAGCATTTT.

J is TRBJ2-1 and V is TRBV4-1; 7 bases are a match to TRBD2. The V and J ends lost 2 bases and 7 bases, in that order; junction bases with no gene match: 11. CDR1 and CDR2 (germline): MGHRA, YSYEKL. The CDR3 length is 16 residues. CDR3: CASSQFSGTNKNEQFF. DNA of the CDR3: TGCGCCAGCAGCCAATTTTCCGGGACTAATAAAAATGAGCAGTTCTTC.

This sequence joins TRBV6-1 and TRBJ1-2, with D hard to call. V lost 10 bases and J lost 6, with 15 bases in between. Germline assignment: CDR1 MNHNS and CDR2 SASEGT. The CDR3 covers 12 residues. The CDR3, as DNA: TGTGCCATCACCCCGGGTTTCGATGGCTACACCTTC. Translation: CAITPGFDGYTF.

The rearrangement uses TRBV19 and TRBJ2-5; 7 bases map to TRBD1. CDR1 and CDR2 (germline): LNHDA, SQIVND (reference sequence). This CDR3 is 15 amino acids long. V lost 5 bases to trimming and J lost 5 bases; unmatched junction nucleotides: 11. The CDR3 reads CASSLQGILGETQYF. The CDR3 DNA is TGTGCCAGTAGTTTACAGGGGATCTTGGGGGAGACCCAGTACTTC.

The rearrangement joins TRBV2 to TRBJ1-6; D is possibly TRBD1 (5 bases). V shed 7 bases and J shed 7 bases, with 17 bases lying between them. The V gene's germline CDR1 is SNHLY and CDR2 FYNNEI. This CDR3 is built from 15 residues. The CDR3 DNA is TGTGCCAGCAAGGTGGGGGAGGGACGGAATTCACCCCTCCACTTT. As protein: CASKVGEGRNSPLHF.

This clone was picked up a small number of times. The chain employs TRBV30 and TRBJ1-6, with TRBD1 as a possible D gene (5 bases). This CDR3 region has 15 residues. The V gene lost 0 bases and the J gene lost 10 bases, with 16 bases spanning the gap. Germline CDR1 and CDR2: GTSNPN and SVGIG (reference sequence). The CDR3 nucleotides are TGTGCCTGGAGTGTAAGACAGTCTAATTGGTCACCCCTCCACTTT. Translated: CAWSVRQSNWSPLHF.

This clone has only one observation. The gene calls are TRBV4-3 and TRBJ2-3, with 7 positions matching TRBD1. CDR3 length equals 15 residues. Looked up from germline, CDR1 is LGHNA and CDR2 is YSLEER. Germline trimming cut 3 bases from V and 5 bases from J; bases unmatched to any gene: 8. The CDR3 loop is CASSQGTASGDTQYF. The CDR3 DNA sequence: TGCGCCAGCAGCCAGGGGACAGCGTCTGGAGATACGCAGTATTTT.

J is TRBJ2-7 and V is TRBV5-4; 11 bases map to TRBD1. With V trimmed by 5 bases and J by 2 bases, 12 bases remained unmatched. This CDR3 is 17 amino acids long. Germline V lookup: CDR1 SGHNT, CDR2 YYREEE (reference sequence). CDR3 bases: TGTGCCAGCAGATCGAAAAAACCGGGACAGGGGGCCTACGAGCAGTACTTC. Amino acid sequence: CASRSKKPGQGAYEQYF.

In this sample, this clone turned up once. The genes are TRBV5-1 and TRBJ1-2; D not certain. CDR3 length: 13 residues. CDR1 and CDR2 (germline): SGHRS, YFSETQ. The V gene lost 4 bases and the J gene lost 4 bases, with 11 bases spanning the gap. The CDR3 region is CASSDDTTYGYTF. As DNA, the CDR3 is TGCGCCAGCAGCGACGACACAACCTATGGCTACACCTTC.

The gene calls are TRBV9 and TRBJ1-2, with D tentatively TRBD1 (6 bases). In germline, CDR1 is SGDLS, CDR2 YYNGEE. The CDR3 covers 12 residues. The germline V and J ends were trimmed by 9 bases and 6 bases, with 15 bases remaining between them. CDR3 protein: CATSAGVDGYTF. CDR3 coding DNA: TGTGCCACCTCAGCAGGGGTGGATGGCTACACCTTC. Together with reference TRBV9 and TRBJ1-2, the CDR3 gives the full variable domain: DSGVTQTPKHLITATGQRVTLRCSPRSGDLSVYWYQQSLDQGLQFLIQYYNGEERAKGNILERFSAQQFPDLHSELNLSSLELGDSALYFCATSAGVDGYTFGSGTRLTVV.

The J gene is TRBJ2-1, the V gene TRBV5-1; D may be TRBD2 (5 bases). V was pared by 1 base and J by 4 bases, with 12 bases between. CDR3 size: 15 residues. Germline V gives CDR1 SGHRS, CDR2 YFSETQ. The CDR3 region is CASSLSSGAYNEQFF. The CDR3 DNA reads as TGCGCCAGCAGCTTGTCCAGCGGAGCGTACAATGAGCAGTTCTTC. Supplemented by reference TRBV5-1 and TRBJ2-1, the full variable domain reads KAGVTQTPRYLIKTRGQQVTLSCSPISGHRSVSWYQQTPGQGLQFLFEYFSETQRNKGNFPGRFSGRQFSNSRSEMNVSTLELGDSALYLCASSLSSGAYNEQFFGPGTRLTVL.

This clone was seen just once. The V gene is TRBV6-5, the J gene TRBJ2-6, with D hard to call. Germline CDR1 MNHEY, CDR2 SVGAGI. The CDR3 runs to 14 residues. With 6 bases removed from V and 0 bases from J, the gap between germline ends came to 6 bases. CDR3 nucleotides: TGTGCCAGCAGACGGTACTCTGGGGCCAACGTCCTGACTTTC. Translating it yields CASRRYSGANVLTF.

The chain couples TRBV4-1 to TRBJ2-1, with D tentatively TRBD2 (6 bases). Trimming took 2 bases from V and 7 from J, leaving 18 bases between them. The length of the CDR3 is 16 residues. Germline CDR1 is MGHRA and CDR2 is YSYEKL. The CDR3, as DNA: TGCGCCAGCAGCCAAATCTGGACGGGAGAAGGGAATGAGCAGTTCTTC. Amino acids: CASSQIWTGEGNEQFF.

This clone occurred once. The chain uses TRBV7-6 and TRBJ1-1; TRBD1 aligns across 8 bases. Losses at the gene ends were 5 bases for V and 4 bases for J; bases not matched to a gene: 3. The CDR3 sequence is 13 residues long. In germline, CDR1 is SGHVS, CDR2 FNYEAQ. CDR3 nucleotide sequence: TGTGCCAGCAGCCCTGGACAGGGCACTGAAGCTTTCTTT. Translating it yields CASSPGQGTEAFF.

The rearrangement joins TRBV7-2 to TRBJ2-7; D not resolved. Germline assignment: CDR1 SGHTA and CDR2 FQGNSA. V was pared by 2 bases and J by 1 base, with 6 bases between. The CDR3 has 13 amino acids. The CDR3 here is CASSLLGSYEQYF. DNA of the CDR3: TGTGCCAGCAGCTTACTAGGATCCTACGAGCAGTACTTC.

The chain carries TRBV14 and TRBJ2-3; 13 bases agree with TRBD2. Per the germline V gene, CDR1 is SGHDN and CDR2 is FVKESK. CDR3 length: 16 residues. V trimming: 3 bases; J trimming: 2 bases; junction bases outside the gene matches: 2. The DNA of the CDR3 is TGTGCCAGCAGCCAGGGACTAGCGGGGATCACAGATACGCAGTATTTT. Protein: CASSQGLAGITDTQYF.